This entry lists 4 T cell receptor beta chains sequenced from one sample in a study of cytomegalovirus exposure and HLA in healthy donors. Researchers ran the PCR with 60 Vbeta and 13 Jbeta primers. Method: immunoSEQ multiplex PCR; TCRdb's copy keeps in-frame clones and lacks some. The data show over 130,000 clones, approximately 84% seen once. Sequenced material: PBMCs. The receptors derive from a man younger than 40 in good health and CMV-seropositive.

This rearrangement joins TRBV9 to TRBJ2-1; the match to TRBD2 covers 15 bases. Germline V gene sequence: CDR1 SGDLS, CDR2 YYNGEE. The V segment lost 3 bases and the J segment 6 bases; nucleotides outside the gene matches: 4. CDR3 length: 16 residues. CDR3: CASSAGLAGGSNEQFF. For the CDR3, the DNA is TGTGCCAGCAGCGCCGGACTAGCGGGAGGGAGCAATGAGCAGTTCTTC.

The rearrangement uses TRBV2 and TRBJ1-2; no reliable D call. Per the germline V gene, CDR1 is SNHLY and CDR2 is FYNNEI. CDR3 size: 13 residues. Trimming removed 4 bases from V and 5 bases from J, with 11 bases in between. As DNA, the CDR3 is TGTGCCAGCAGTGTTAGTCCGATATATGGCTACACCTTC. Translated: CASSVSPIYGYTF.

This sequence joins TRBV28 and TRBJ2-6; D perhaps matches TRBD1 (5 bases). This CDR3 spans 16 amino acids. V lost 0 bases and J lost 1, with 7 bases in between. Germline V gives CDR1 MDHEN, CDR2 SYDVKM. The CDR3 protein is CASSLWNRSGANVLTF. In DNA, the CDR3 is TGTGCCAGCAGTTTATGGAACAGGTCTGGGGCCAACGTCCTGACTTTC. Combining the CDR3 with reference TRBV28 and TRBJ2-6 gives the whole variable domain DVKVTQSSRYLVKRTGEKVFLECVQDMDHENMFWYRQDPGLGLRLIYFSYDVKMKEKGDIPEGYSVSREKKERFSLILESASTNQTSMYLCASSLWNRSGANVLTFGAGSRLTVL.

The genes are TRBV11-2 and TRBJ1-1; 10 bases align to TRBD1. The CDR3 loop spans 15 amino acids. From germline, CDR1 is SGHAT and CDR2 FQNNGV. Unmatched junction bases numbered 4, after V lost 3 bases and J lost 3 bases. The CDR3 coding sequence is TGTGCCAGCAGCTTTACGGACAGGGGGGACACTGAAGCTTTCTTT. It specifies CASSFTDRGDTEAFF.